This T cell receptor (beta chain) derives from a study of OX40 agonist ivuxolimab in advanced cancers. The overall study: Given to patients was ivuxolimab, an agonistic anti-OX40 (CD134) antibody.

Concerning this clone itself: The antigen is unknown.

Per the germline V gene, CDR1 is MGHRA and CDR2 is YSYEKL. CDR3 length: 16 amino acids. Between the trimmed V and J ends, which lost 1 base and 0 bases, there was a span of 13 bases. The table came from immunoSEQ multiplex PCR; TCRdb's copy has only in-frame clones and leaves some out. The sample includes about 49,000 clones, roughly four fifths of them seen just once. Broader study findings: Within 6 weeks, CD4+ and CD8+ blood T cells expanded clonally at 0.1 to 3.0 mg/kg. Expanded clones were, on average, more numerous among CD8+ T cells than CD4+.

The sample here was CD4+ or CD8+ T cells sorted from blood, taken in a trial of the OX40 agonist ivuxolimab. The chain employs TRBV4-1 and TRBJ2-7, with D tentatively TRBD2 (5 bases). The sequence derives from an adult with an advanced solid tumor such as melanoma, head and neck, liver or kidney cancer. The CDR3 DNA sequence: TGCGCCAGCAGCCAAGGGCGGGCACGGTCCTCCTACGAGCAGTACTTC. This gives the protein CASSQGRARSSYEQYF.